This T cell receptor (beta chain) was documented in a study of shared clonotypes between healthy human individuals. Study-wide results and limits: Since donors were few, the genetic and exposure-history diversity represented was limited. Around 5% of naive CD4 clonotypes were common to several donors.

To note about this clone: The antigen is undetermined.

Repertoires were generated with immunoSEQ multiplex PCR, while TCRdb's copy carries only in-frame clones and drops some. The sample holds millions of clones, 85% to 95% seen once. CDR1 is SEHNR and CDR2 is FQNEAQ in the germline V gene (reference sequence). The length of the CDR3 is 14 residues. J was trimmed by 1 base and V by 5 bases; bases with no gene match: 0. The sample was naive CD4+ T cells from PBMCs. Subset noted: CD45RA+ positively selected. The J gene is TRBJ1-4, the V gene TRBV7-9, with 8 nucleotides matching TRBD1. The sequence was collected from a young man in good health. Some clones in this sample may be carry-over from other donors' samples. The CDR3 loop reads CASSTGGTNEKLFF. For the CDR3, the DNA is TGTGCCAGCAGCACAGGGGGAACTAATGAAAAACTGTTTTTT.